Listed here are 20 T cell receptor beta chains from one sample, sequenced in a study of blood T cell repertoires in COVID-19. Profiling relied on immunoSEQ multiplex PCR, and the TCRdb table lists in-frame clones only, not all of them. Found here are 350,000 to 550,000 clones, 87% of them singletons; the top ten hold just under 2%. Sequenced input: PBMCs or T cells enriched from blood (not recorded which). The receptors stem from a woman younger than 30 with acute COVID-19.

The chain has TRBV7-2 and TRBJ2-7; 9 positions match TRBD2. Germline CDR1 reads SGHTA; CDR2 reads FQGNSA. The CDR3 contains 14 residues. J was trimmed by 3 bases and V by 1 base; bases with no gene match: 1. The CDR3 DNA reads as TGTGCCAGCAGCTTAGTACTAGCGGGCTACGAGCAGTACTTC. It specifies CASSLVLAGYEQYF.

The CDR3 DNA reads as TGTGCCAGTAGCGATACTAGCGGGGGAACCCTCCGGGCCTACGAGCAGTACTTC. The encoded protein is CASSDTSGGTLRAYEQYF. This chain connects TRBV19 to TRBJ2-7; TRBD2 matches at 11 bases. Trimming removed 6 bases from V and 2 bases from J; junction bases left unmatched: 15. CDR3 size: 18 residues. Germline V CDR1 and CDR2: LNHDA, SQIVND (reference sequence).

CDR3 bases: TGTGCCAGTAGTATATCGAGGGCCGGGGAGCTGTTTTTT. It codes for CASSISRAGELFF. The chain carries TRBV19 and TRBJ2-2; tentative D call: TRBD2 (5 bases). Germline V CDR1 and CDR2: LNHDA, SQIVND (reference sequence). The CDR3 spans 13 residues. V dropped 2 bases and J dropped 6 bases, with 7 bases sitting between them.

The chain recombines TRBV6-5 with TRBJ1-5; TRBD1 matches at 10 bases. The CDR3 loop spans 15 amino acids. CDR1 MNHEY and CDR2 SVGAGI come from the germline V gene. V shed 6 bases and J 5 bases; nucleotides not matched to a gene: 7. Here the CDR3 reads CASRPTGGADQPQHF. The CDR3 coding sequence is TGTGCCAGCAGGCCGACAGGGGGCGCCGATCAGCCCCAGCATTTT.

This clone was counted between two and nine times. The CDR3 DNA sequence: TGTGCCAGCAGGCGAGCGGGAGCAGAAGATACGCAGTATTTT. This encodes CASRRAGAEDTQYF. The chain recombines TRBV3-1 (or the pseudogene TRBV3-2) with TRBJ2-3; 8 nucleotides agree with TRBD2. J gave up 5 bases and V 6 bases, and 7 bases lay outside the gene matches. Germline assignment: CDR1 LGHDT and CDR2 YNNKEL (reference sequence). CDR3 length: 14 residues.

This chain uses TRBV7-2 with TRBJ2-7; D unclear. This CDR3 comprises 13 residues. CDR1 and CDR2 (germline): SGHTA, FQGNSA. Trimming removed 1 base at V and 0 bases at J, with 4 bases between. The CDR3 DNA follows: TGTGCCAGCAGCTTAGACTTCTCCTACGAGCAGTACTTC. Residues: CASSLDFSYEQYF.

The chain has TRBV19 and TRBJ2-1; the D is unclear. The CDR3 totals 15 residues. Germline CDR1 and CDR2: LNHDA and SQIVND (reference sequence). The V and J ends lost 3 bases and 4 bases respectively, with 13 bases between them. CDR3 nucleotide sequence: TGTGCCAGTAGTATTCTCCCAGGCGTTTACAATGAGCAGTTCTTC. It specifies CASSILPGVYNEQFF.

This sequence joins TRBV7-2 and TRBJ2-3; 8 bases agree with TRBD2. Germline trimming cut 2 bases from V and 0 bases from J; bases unmatched to any gene: 7. This CDR3 is built from 17 residues. Germline CDR1 and CDR2: SGHTA and FQGNSA. CDR3 nucleotide sequence: TGTGCCAGCAGCTTACTGGCGCCTAGCGGGAGCACAGATACGCAGTATTTT. The encoded protein is CASSLLAPSGSTDTQYF.

This clone was counted a single time. The chain joins TRBV30 to TRBJ1-5; D call uncertain. With 0 bases removed from V and 2 bases from J, the gap between germline ends came to 11 bases. CDR1 GTSNPN and CDR2 SVGIG come from the germline V gene (reference sequence). The CDR3 sequence is 15 residues long. CDR3 nucleotide sequence: TGTGCCTGGAGTGTACGGGGTAGGGGCAATCAGCCCCAGCATTTT. As protein: CAWSVRGRGNQPQHF.

The CDR3 spells CAISGLEGGAAFF. Here the CDR3 DNA reads TGTGCCATCAGTGGGCTGGAGGGTGGGGCAGCTTTCTTT. The V call is TRBV10-3, the J call TRBJ1-1, with D perhaps TRBD1 (5 bases). Deletions cut 4 bases from V and 10 bases from J, with 16 bases between. Germline V gene data show CDR1 as ENHRY and CDR2 as SYGVKD. CDR3 length: 13 amino acids.

V gene TRBV6-5 combines with J gene TRBJ2-2; 7 nucleotides align to TRBD2. Per the germline V gene, CDR1 is MNHEY and CDR2 is SVGAGI. Trimming at V came to 6 bases and at J to 3 bases, leaving 7 bases not matched to a gene. CDR3 length: 15 residues. The CDR3 coding sequence is TGTGCCAGCAGGAATAGCGGGCAACACACCGGGGAGCTGTTTTTT. This gives the protein CASRNSGQHTGELFF.

V and J are TRBV6-5 and TRBJ2-5, with D unclear. V dropped 4 bases and J dropped 5 bases, with 11 bases sitting between them. CDR1 is MNHEY, CDR2 SVGAGI, per germline. The CDR3 extends over 13 amino acids. The CDR3 loop reads CASSSPQVETQYF. CDR3 nucleotides: TGTGCCAGCAGTTCCCCCCAGGTGGAGACCCAGTACTTC.

V usage is TRBV29-1 and J usage is TRBJ2-5; 10 bases are shared with TRBD1. Per germline, CDR1 SQVTM and CDR2 ANQGSEA. The junction had 9 bases not matched to a gene; V was cut back by 3 bases and J by 2 bases. The CDR3 spans 16 residues. Here the CDR3 reads CSVEPRTGGGQETQYF. As DNA, the CDR3 is TGCAGCGTTGAGCCCCGGACAGGGGGGGGTCAAGAGACCCAGTACTTC.

The chain links TRBV30 to TRBJ2-6; a weak D match, TRBD1 (6 bases). The CDR3 is 15 residues long. V was pared by 8 bases and J by 0 bases, with 14 bases between. In germline, CDR1 is GTSNPN, CDR2 SVGIG (reference sequence). This CDR3 reads CAGRGFPSGANVLTF. CDR3 nucleotides: TGTGCCGGCAGGGGCTTTCCCTCTGGGGCCAACGTCCTGACTTTC.

V is TRBV19 and J is TRBJ2-1; TRBD1 agrees at 9 bases. The CDR3 spans 14 residues. Germline V gene sequence: CDR1 LNHDA, CDR2 SQIVND (reference sequence). V trimming: 8 bases; J trimming: 7 bases; junction bases outside the gene matches: 9. CDR3 in amino acids: CASARGQGLNEQFF. CDR3 in DNA: TGTGCCAGTGCCAGAGGACAGGGGTTAAATGAGCAGTTCTTC.

The CDR3 region is CASLDRGNYGYTF. The CDR3 nucleotides read TGTGCCAGTTTAGACAGGGGGAACTATGGCTACACCTTC. This chain links TRBV28 with TRBJ1-2; 9 bases line up with TRBD1. CDR1 and CDR2 (germline): MDHEN, SYDVKM. V gave up 9 bases and J gave up 2 bases; unmatched junction bases: 4. The CDR3 covers 13 residues.

The chain joins TRBV15 to TRBJ1-5; D uncertain. CDR1 and CDR2 from the germline V gene are LNHNV and YYDKDF (reference sequence). The CDR3 totals 14 residues. Trimming shortened V by 5 bases and J by 6 bases, and 14 bases separated the two germline ends. CDR3 in amino acids: CATSAGRPGQPQHF. The CDR3 DNA reads TGTGCCACCAGCGCGGGCAGGCCCGGTCAGCCCCAGCATTTT.

This clone was counted a few times. V usage is TRBV11-2 and J usage is TRBJ1-3; possible D gene TRBD1, 5 bases. With 5 bases removed from V and 0 bases from J, the gap between germline ends came to 14 bases. Germline assignment: CDR1 SGHAT and CDR2 FQNNGV. This CDR3 contains 16 residues. This CDR3 is CASSPLQAFSGNTIYF. The CDR3 DNA reads TGTGCCAGCAGCCCCTTACAGGCGTTCTCTGGAAACACCATATATTTT.

This chain joins TRBV28 and TRBJ1-4; possible D gene TRBD1, 5 bases. CDR3 length: 15 residues. V lost 5 bases and J lost 3, with 13 bases in between. The V gene's germline CDR1 is MDHEN and CDR2 SYDVKM. Written as DNA, the CDR3 is TGTGCCAGCAGTGGCGCAGGGCCGGCTAATGAAAAACTGTTTTTT. Translated, it gives CASSGAGPANEKLFF.

The chain employs TRBV12-3 or TRBV12-4 and TRBJ1-3; D is undetermined. The length of the CDR3 is 13 residues. V shed 0 bases and J shed 4 bases, with 4 bases lying between them. The CDR3 DNA is TGTGCCAGCAGTTTAGCGTCGGGAAACACCATATATTTT. This codes for CASSLASGNTIYF.